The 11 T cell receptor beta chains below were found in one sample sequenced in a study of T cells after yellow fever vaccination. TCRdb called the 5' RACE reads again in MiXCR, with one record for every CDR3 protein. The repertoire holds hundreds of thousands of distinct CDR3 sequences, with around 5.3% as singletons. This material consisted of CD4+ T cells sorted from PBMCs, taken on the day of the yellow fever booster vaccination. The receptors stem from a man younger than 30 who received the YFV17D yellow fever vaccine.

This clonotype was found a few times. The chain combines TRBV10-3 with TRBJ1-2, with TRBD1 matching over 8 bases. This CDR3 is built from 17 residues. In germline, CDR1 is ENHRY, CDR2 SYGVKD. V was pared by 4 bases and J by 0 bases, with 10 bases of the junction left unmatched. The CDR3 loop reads CAISAGAGGKANYGYTF. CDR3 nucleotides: TGTGCCATCAGTGCGGGGGCAGGGGGCAAGGCTAACTATGGCTACACCTTC.

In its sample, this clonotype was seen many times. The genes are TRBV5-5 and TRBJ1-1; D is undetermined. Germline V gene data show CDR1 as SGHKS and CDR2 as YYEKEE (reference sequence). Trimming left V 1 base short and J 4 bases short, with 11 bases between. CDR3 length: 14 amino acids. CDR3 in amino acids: CASSLSPEITEAFF. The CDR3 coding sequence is TGTGCCAGCAGCTTGAGTCCGGAGATCACTGAAGCTTTCTTT.

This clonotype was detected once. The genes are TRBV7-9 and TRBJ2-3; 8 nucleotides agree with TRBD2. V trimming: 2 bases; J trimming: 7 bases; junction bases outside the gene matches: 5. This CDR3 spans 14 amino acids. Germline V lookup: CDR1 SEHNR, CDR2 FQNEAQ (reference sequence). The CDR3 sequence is CASSLSGGAHTQYF. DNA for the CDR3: TGTGCCAGCAGCTTATCCGGGGGGGCCCATACGCAGTATTTT.

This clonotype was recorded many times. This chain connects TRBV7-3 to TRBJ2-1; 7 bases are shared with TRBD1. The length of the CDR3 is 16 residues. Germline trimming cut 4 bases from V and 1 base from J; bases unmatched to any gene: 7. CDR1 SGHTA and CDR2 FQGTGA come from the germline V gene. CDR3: CASSYFTGASYNEQFF. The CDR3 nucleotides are TGTGCCAGCAGCTATTTTACAGGGGCGTCCTACAATGAGCAGTTCTTC.

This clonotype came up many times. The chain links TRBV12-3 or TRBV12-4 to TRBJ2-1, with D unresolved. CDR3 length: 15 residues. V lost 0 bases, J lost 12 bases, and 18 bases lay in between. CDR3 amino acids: CASSLARAYNDGQFF. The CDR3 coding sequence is TGTGCCAGCAGTTTAGCAAGAGCTTACAATGACGGGCAGTTCTTC.

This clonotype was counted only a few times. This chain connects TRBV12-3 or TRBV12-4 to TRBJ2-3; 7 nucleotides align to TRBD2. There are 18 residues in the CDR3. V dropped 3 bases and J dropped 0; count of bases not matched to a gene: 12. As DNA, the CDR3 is TGTGCCAGCAGTTTGCCCCCGACTAGGGGACTAAGCACAGATACGCAGTATTTT. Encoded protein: CASSLPPTRGLSTDTQYF.

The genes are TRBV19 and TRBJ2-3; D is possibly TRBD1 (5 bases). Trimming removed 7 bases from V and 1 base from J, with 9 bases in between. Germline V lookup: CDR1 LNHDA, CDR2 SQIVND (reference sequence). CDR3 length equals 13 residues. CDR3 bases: TGTGCCAGTATGGGCAGGGGCACAGATACGCAGTATTTT. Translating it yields CASMGRGTDTQYF.

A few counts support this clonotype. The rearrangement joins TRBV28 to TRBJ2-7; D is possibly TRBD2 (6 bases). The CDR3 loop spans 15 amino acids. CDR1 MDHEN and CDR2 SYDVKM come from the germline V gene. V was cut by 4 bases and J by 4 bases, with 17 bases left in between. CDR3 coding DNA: TGTGCCAGCAGTTCGGGAGACAGCCACTCATACGAGCAGTACGTC. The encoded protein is CASSSGDSHSYEQYV.

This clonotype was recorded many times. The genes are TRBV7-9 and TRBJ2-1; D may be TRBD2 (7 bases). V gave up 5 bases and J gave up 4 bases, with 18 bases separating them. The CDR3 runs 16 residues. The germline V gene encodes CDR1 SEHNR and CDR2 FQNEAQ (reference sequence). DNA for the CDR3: TGTGCCAGCAGCCCCGGGGGGCTAGCAGTTTACAATGAGCAGTTCTTC. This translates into CASSPGGLAVYNEQFF.

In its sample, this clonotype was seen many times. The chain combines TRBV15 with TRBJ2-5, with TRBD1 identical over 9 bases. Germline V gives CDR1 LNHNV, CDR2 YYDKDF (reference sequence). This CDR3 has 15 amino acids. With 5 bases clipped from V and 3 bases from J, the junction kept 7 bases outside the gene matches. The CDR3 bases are TGTGCCACCAGCCGTGACAGGGGGTGGGAAGAGACCCAGTACTTC. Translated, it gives CATSRDRGWEETQYF.

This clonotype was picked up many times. CDR3 amino acids: CATRIEQGAYEQYF. The CDR3 region has the DNA TGTGCCACCAGGATAGAGCAGGGGGCCTACGAGCAGTACTTC. The genes are TRBV15 and TRBJ2-7; 7 bases match TRBD1. Germline lookup yields CDR1 LNHNV and CDR2 YYDKDF (reference sequence). V was pared by 6 bases and J by 2 bases, with 7 bases of the junction left unmatched. This CDR3 contains 14 residues.